The 28 T cell receptor beta chains in this list originate from one sample, sequenced in a study of vaccination and CD4 T cells after COVID-19. The treatment: approximately nine-day PBMC culture with coronavirus spike peptide pools or control peptides (ViraFEST assay). With the Oncomine TCR Beta short-read assay, DNA from cultured CD4+ T cells was sequenced. MiXCR was run by TCRdb on the PCR reads, yielding one entry per CDR3 protein. The table shows more than 13,000 distinct CDR3 sequences, with approximately 40% occurring only once. Their antigens remain unidentified. Specimen: CD4+ T cells from blood, cultured in vitro. The receptors were gathered from a human donor who had recovered from COVID-19.

This rearrangement joins TRBV18 to TRBJ2-7, with TRBD2 identical over 8 bases. J gave up 4 bases and V 2 bases, and 7 bases lay outside the gene matches. The CDR3 consists of 15 residues. The germline CDR1 and CDR2 sequences are KGHSH and LQKENI. CDR3 protein: CASSPRAGAGYEQYF. For the CDR3, the DNA is TGTGCCAGCTCACCAAGAGCGGGAGCTGGTTACGAGCAGTACTTC.

The gene calls are TRBV6-1 and TRBJ2-5, with D uncertain. Trimming removed 6 bases at V and 3 bases at J, with 8 bases between. Germline-derived CDR1 and CDR2 are MNHNS and SASEGT. There are 12 residues in the CDR3. This CDR3 is CASRGWEETQYF. CDR3 DNA sequence: TGTGCCAGCAGGGGATGGGAAGAGACCCAGTACTTC.

The gene calls are TRBV19 and TRBJ1-1; the D is unclear. Trimming pared 5 bases from V and 1 base from J, leaving 11 bases between. The CDR3 spans 14 residues. In germline, CDR1 is LNHDA, CDR2 SQIVND (reference sequence). DNA for the CDR3: TGTGCCAGTAGTGCCATTCGGAAGAACACTGAAGCTTTCTTT. This encodes CASSAIRKNTEAFF.

The CDR3 spells CASSRGPTGYEQYF. CDR3 coding DNA: TGTGCCAGCAGCCGAGGACCGACCGGCTACGAGCAGTACTTC. The genes are TRBV14 and TRBJ2-7; D uncertain. The CDR3 has 14 amino acids. Per the germline V gene, CDR1 is SGHDN and CDR2 is FVKESK. V was pared by 4 bases and J by 3 bases, with 13 bases between. Variable domain in full (rest from reference TRBV14 and TRBJ2-7): EAGVTQFPSHSVIEKGQTVTLRCDPISGHDNLYWYRRVMGKEIKFLLHFVKESKQDESGMPNNRFLAERTGGTYSTLKVQPAELEDSGVYFCASSRGPTGYEQYFGPGTRLTVT.

J is TRBJ2-3 and V is TRBV19; maybe TRBD1 (5 bases). This CDR3 contains 16 residues. Trimming left V 1 base short and J 6 bases short, with 17 bases between. The germline gives CDR1 LNHDA, CDR2 SQIVND (reference sequence). This CDR3 is CASSIVFVGSGDTQYF. The CDR3 DNA follows: TGTGCCAGTAGTATAGTTTTCGTGGGCTCAGGGGATACGCAGTATTTT.

This rearrangement joins TRBV5-4 to TRBJ2-3; 8 nucleotides line up with TRBD1. Germline trimming cut 3 bases from V and 6 bases from J; bases unmatched to any gene: 6. Germline V lookup: CDR1 SGHNT, CDR2 YYREEE (reference sequence). The CDR3 contains 14 residues. DNA of the CDR3: TGTGCCAGCAGCTCAAGGACAGGGTCCGATACGCAGTATTTT. It specifies CASSSRTGSDTQYF.

This clonotype showed up just a few times. This rearrangement joins TRBV24-1 to TRBJ2-1; the match to TRBD2 covers 11 bases. Germline loops: CDR1 KGHDR, CDR2 SFDVKD. The CDR3 has 17 residues. V was pared by 3 bases and J by 4 bases, with 7 bases of the junction left unmatched. The CDR3 protein is CATSDTVGLAGYNEQFF. The DNA of the CDR3 is TGTGCCACCAGTGATACGGTAGGACTAGCGGGTTACAATGAGCAGTTCTTC.

The chain links TRBV7-6 to TRBJ1-1; no reliable D call. This CDR3 is 16 amino acids long. Germline CDR1 and CDR2: SGHVS and FNYEAQ. The V end lost 3 bases, the J end lost 1 base, and 15 bases lay between the germline ends. Here the CDR3 reads CASSFGGYGANTEAFF. CDR3 nucleotide sequence: TGTGCCAGCAGCTTCGGAGGGTACGGCGCGAACACTGAAGCTTTCTTT.

The genes are TRBV12-3 or TRBV12-4 and TRBJ2-2; 7 nucleotides line up with TRBD2. Germline trimming cut 7 bases from V and 1 base from J; bases unmatched to any gene: 9. The CDR3 contains 16 residues. CDR3 DNA sequence: TGTGCCAGCAAGGAAGTACTAGCGAGGAACACCGGGGAGCTGTTTTTT. This encodes CASKEVLARNTGELFF.

The chain has TRBV20-1 and TRBJ2-7; D gene ambiguous. V gave up 5 bases and J gave up 1 base, with 6 bases separating them. The CDR3 runs to 11 residues. Germline V gene lookup returns CDR1 DFQATT and CDR2 SNEGSKA (reference sequence). CDR3 in amino acids: CSAVRSYEQYF. In DNA form, the CDR3 reads TGCAGTGCTGTTAGATCCTACGAGCAGTACTTC.

This clonotype was recorded a few times. The chain's CDR3 is CASSDWDRGAVETQYF. The CDR3 DNA is TGTGCCAGCAGTGACTGGGACAGGGGAGCCGTAGAGACCCAGTACTTC. V gene TRBV25-1 combines with J gene TRBJ2-5; 10 nucleotides agree with TRBD1. After removal of 3 bases from V and 4 bases from J, the junction contained 8 bases not matched to a gene. The CDR3 runs 16 residues. The germline V gene has CDR1 MGHDK and CDR2 SYGVNS.

The rearrangement links TRBV28 to TRBJ1-6, with D tentatively TRBD1 (6 bases). The CDR3 has 14 residues. Trimming stripped 5 bases from V and 6 bases from J, with 11 bases between. Germline assignment: CDR1 MDHEN and CDR2 SYDVKM. This CDR3 is CASSLGQPNSPLHF. The CDR3, as DNA: TGTGCCAGCAGTCTCGGACAGCCTAATTCACCCCTCCACTTT.

This rearrangement joins TRBV10-3 to TRBJ1-6; 9 bases are a match to TRBD1. This CDR3 is built from 15 residues. Trimming at V came to 6 bases and at J to 10 bases, leaving 10 bases not matched to a gene. Germline values: CDR1 ENHRY, CDR2 SYGVKD. The CDR3 DNA follows: TGTGCCATCAGGCCTAAGACAGGGGGAGGATCACCCCTCCACTTT. The encoded protein is CAIRPKTGGGSPLHF.

This clonotype was observed a few times. The V call is TRBV7-2, the J call TRBJ2-7, with D possibly matching TRBD2 (5 bases). This CDR3 region has 14 residues. CDR1 SGHTA and CDR2 FQGNSA come from the germline V gene. Trimming stripped 5 bases from V and 1 base from J, with 12 bases between. CDR3 residues: CASSHTSRSYEQYF. As DNA, the CDR3 is TGTGCCAGCAGCCACACTAGTAGATCCTACGAGCAGTACTTC.

This clonotype was seen only a few times. This sequence joins TRBV6-1 and TRBJ2-3; 15 nucleotides align to TRBD2. This CDR3 is built from 17 residues. The ends lost 4 bases at V and 6 bases at J; junction bases unmatched: 8. Germline CDR1 is MNHNS and CDR2 is SASEGT. The CDR3 region has the DNA TGTGCCAGCAGTGGGACTAGCGGGAGGGCCAGGATGGATACGCAGTATTTT. It yields the protein CASSGTSGRARMDTQYF.

The V call is TRBV25-1, the J call TRBJ1-5; 9 bases are shared with TRBD1. The CDR3 loop spans 15 amino acids. The V and J ends lost 7 bases and 2 bases, in that order; junction bases with no gene match: 6. CDR1 MGHDK and CDR2 SYGVNS come from the germline V gene. In DNA form, the CDR3 reads TGTGCCAGCACCCCACAGGGGGCGGGCAATCAGCCCCAGCATTTT. It specifies CASTPQGAGNQPQHF.

V gene TRBV27 combines with J gene TRBJ2-5, with D perhaps matching TRBD2 (6 bases). V dropped 6 bases and J dropped 5 bases, with 10 bases sitting between them. The CDR3 loop spans 12 amino acids. Looked up from germline, CDR1 is MNHEY and CDR2 is SMNVEV (reference sequence). This CDR3 reads CASREGRETQYF. In DNA form, the CDR3 reads TGTGCCAGCAGGGAGGGCAGGGAGACCCAGTACTTC.

V and J are TRBV9 and TRBJ2-2; D is undetermined. With 4 bases removed from V and 4 bases from J, the gap between germline ends came to 14 bases. Germline values: CDR1 SGDLS, CDR2 YYNGEE. CDR3 length: 15 residues. The CDR3 reads CASSPGPVPTGELFF. The CDR3 nucleotides read TGTGCCAGCAGCCCCGGACCAGTTCCCACCGGGGAGCTGTTTTTT.

This sequence joins TRBV7-9 and TRBJ2-7; TRBD1 aligns across 9 bases. The CDR3 has 13 amino acids. CDR1 SEHNR and CDR2 FQNEAQ come from the germline V gene (reference sequence). The V segment lost 1 base and the J segment 9 bases; nucleotides outside the gene matches: 4. The CDR3 nucleotides read TGTGCCAGCAGCTTAGAGGACAGGGGCGGGCAGTACTTC. Encoded protein: CASSLEDRGGQYF.

This chain uses TRBV19 with TRBJ1-1, with D perhaps matching TRBD1 (6 bases). This CDR3 is 16 amino acids long. Trimming took 7 bases from V and 0 from J, leaving 18 bases between them. Germline V CDR1 and CDR2: LNHDA, SQIVND (reference sequence). The CDR3 DNA reads TGTGCCAGTACCCCAGGAGCAGGGGTGATGAACACTGAAGCTTTCTTT. The encoded protein is CASTPGAGVMNTEAFF.

This clonotype was picked up a small number of times. The V gene is TRBV7-8, the J gene TRBJ1-2; no firm D call. Germline CDR1 is SGHVS and CDR2 is FQNEAQ. The CDR3 spans 14 residues. V shed 2 bases and J shed 5 bases, with 12 bases lying between them. The CDR3 DNA is TGTGCCAGCAGCTTATCCTTGGAGGCATATGGCTACACCTTC. Translation gives CASSLSLEAYGYTF.

This clonotype was seen a few times. The V gene is TRBV11-2, the J gene TRBJ2-1; 8 bases match TRBD2. The germline V gene has CDR1 SGHAT and CDR2 FQNNGV. V was clipped by 5 bases and J by 5 bases; unmatched bases: 11. The CDR3 length is 16 residues. The CDR3 bases are TGTGCCAGCAGCCTGAGAGCGGGAGAGTCCCACAATGAGCAGTTCTTC. This codes for CASSLRAGESHNEQFF. The full variable domain, completed using reference TRBV11-2 and TRBJ2-1, is EAGVAQSPRYKIIEKRQSVAFWCNPISGHATLYWYQQILGQGPKLLIQFQNNGVVDDSQLPKDRFSAERLKGVDSTLKIQPAKLEDSAVYLCASSLRAGESHNEQFFGPGTRLTVL.

This chain connects TRBV28 to TRBJ2-7, with D unclear. This CDR3 contains 18 residues. With 3 bases removed from V and 5 bases from J, the gap between germline ends came to 26 bases. The germline CDR1 and CDR2 sequences are MDHEN and SYDVKM. The CDR3 region has the DNA TGTGCCAGCAGTTTTCGCCCGGTGGTCTCCGTACGTATTCACGAGCAGTACTTC. Amino acid sequence: CASSFRPVVSVRIHEQYF.

This clonotype was observed a handful of times. The rearrangement links TRBV7-2 to TRBJ1-5, with TRBD1 as a possible D gene (5 bases). V was pared by 3 bases and J by 3 bases, with 6 bases between. Per the germline V gene, CDR1 is SGHTA and CDR2 is FQGNSA. The CDR3 is made up of 13 amino acids. CDR3 amino acids: CASSFRDNQPQHF. CDR3 DNA sequence: TGTGCCAGCAGCTTCAGGGACAATCAGCCCCAGCATTTT.

The chain couples TRBV20-1 to TRBJ1-3, with D unresolved. Germline V gene data show CDR1 as DFQATT and CDR2 as SNEGSKA (reference sequence). The CDR3 contains 13 residues. Trimming removed 6 bases at V and 2 bases at J, with 11 bases between. CDR3 amino acids: CSAPREAGNTIYF. DNA of the CDR3: TGCAGTGCCCCTAGGGAGGCTGGAAACACCATATATTTT.

The V and J genes are TRBV24-1 and TRBJ2-1; 8 bases are a match to TRBD1. Unmatched junction bases numbered 7, after V lost 3 bases and J lost 4 bases. The CDR3 is 16 residues long. Germline V CDR1 and CDR2: KGHDR, SFDVKD. CDR3 bases: TGTGCCACCAGTGATGCCCGGGGGACAGGTTACAATGAGCAGTTCTTC. This sequence encodes CATSDARGTGYNEQFF.

This chain connects TRBV6-2 or TRBV6-3 to TRBJ2-1; D may match TRBD1 or TRBD2 (5 bases each). V shed 0 bases and J shed 10 bases, with 19 bases lying between them. The CDR3 extends over 16 amino acids. Germline V gene lookup returns CDR1 MNHEY and CDR2 SVGEGT. The CDR3 sequence: CASSYSARIGTNEQFF. CDR3 sequence (DNA): TGTGCCAGCAGTTACTCAGCCCGTATCGGGACCAACGAGCAGTTCTTC.

This clonotype has just a few counts. The rearrangement uses TRBV27 and TRBJ1-1, with 7 bases lining up with TRBD1. Germline V CDR1 and CDR2: MNHEY, SMNVEV (reference sequence). Unmatched junction bases numbered 13, after V lost 6 bases and J lost 3 bases. The CDR3 is 16 residues long. Here the CDR3 reads CASRYTGVVGDTEAFF. The CDR3 DNA reads as TGTGCCAGCAGGTACACAGGGGTAGTAGGGGACACTGAAGCTTTCTTT.